Described below is a single T cell receptor beta chain sequence and its context. Its antigen is currently unknown. The data are from a study of cytomegalovirus exposure and HLA in healthy donors. Researchers ran the PCR with 60 Vbeta and 13 Jbeta primers. The protocol was immunoSEQ multiplex PCR, while the TCRdb copy is restricted to in-frame clones and leaves out a portion. There are about 130,000 clones in the sample; 60% to 75% occur only once, and about 1.5% lies in the top ten. It was healthy bone marrow donors who served as donors. The study, taken as a whole, reports: The listing of about 150 TCR beta chains classed them as cytomegalovirus-associated. TCR association rates varied by HLA locus in a later analysis, with DRB1 highest and HLA-C lowest.

With V trimmed by 1 base and J by 9 bases, 9 bases remained unmatched. Germline assignment: CDR1 MGHRA and CDR2 YSYEKL. The CDR3 has 16 residues. Input material: PBMCs. This receptor was obtained from a human donor in good health. The rearrangement joins TRBV4-1 to TRBJ1-6; 7 nucleotides match TRBD1. This CDR3 reads CASSQGQGRDGSPLHF. The CDR3 region has the DNA TGCGCCAGCAGCCAAGGACAGGGTCGGGACGGTTCACCCCTCCACTTT.